One sample yielded the 4 T cell receptor beta chains listed below, sequenced in a study of T cell changes during pregnancy in multiple sclerosis. The method was immunoSEQ multiplex PCR; TCRdb's version includes in-frame clones alone and lacks a portion of them. Of 75,000 to 80,000 clones listed, approximately 89% are singletons. The sample here was peripheral blood, taken before pregnancy. These receptors were obtained from a female donor with multiple sclerosis, enrolled in a pregnancy study.

The rearrangement joins TRBV2 to TRBJ1-2; D perhaps matches TRBD1 (6 bases). The CDR3 loop spans 13 amino acids. Trimming pared 8 bases from V and 3 bases from J, leaving 13 bases between. Germline V gene data show CDR1 as SNHLY and CDR2 as FYNNEI. CDR3 bases: TGTGCCAGCGCCACAGGGTCGGACTATGGCTACACCTTC. Residues: CASATGSDYGYTF.

This clone was seen once. The rearrangement joins TRBV27 to TRBJ2-3, with D possibly matching TRBD1 (6 bases). The length of the CDR3 is 16 residues. Germline V gene lookup returns CDR1 MNHEY and CDR2 SMNVEV (reference sequence). Trimming pared 4 bases from V and 3 bases from J, leaving 17 bases between. In DNA form, the CDR3 reads TGTGCCAGCAGTTCGTGGGCTCGCACAGGGACAGATACGCAGTATTTT. Amino acid sequence: CASSSWARTGTDTQYF.

The rearrangement joins TRBV6-1 to TRBJ2-3, with TRBD2 identical over 9 bases. This CDR3 comprises 13 residues. The V and J ends lost 10 bases and 1 base, in that order; junction bases with no gene match: 3. Per the germline V gene, CDR1 is MNHNS and CDR2 is SASEGT. The CDR3 region has the DNA TGTGCCACCCGGACTAGCGGCACAGATACGCAGTATTTT. This translates into CATRTSGTDTQYF.

In DNA, the CDR3 is TGTGCCAGCAGCCCAAAACTAGCGGGGGGGCGAGAGACCCAGTACTTC. Encoded protein: CASSPKLAGGRETQYF. The chain links TRBV6-6 to TRBJ2-5; 13 bases are shared with TRBD2. The V gene end was trimmed by 6 bases and the J gene end by 4 bases; junction bases not matched to a gene: 8. Germline V gene lookup returns CDR1 MNHNY and CDR2 SVGAGI (reference sequence). CDR3 length equals 16 residues.